This T cell receptor beta chain appears in the sequencing data of a study of shared clonotypes between healthy human individuals. This clone has a handful of counts. Other DNA variants within this sample encode the same CDR3. The method was immunoSEQ multiplex PCR; TCRdb's version includes in-frame clones alone and lacks a portion of them. The data show hundreds of thousands of clones, with about four fifths seen just once and approximately 13% held by the top ten. Trimming removed 2 bases at V and 4 bases at J, with 8 bases between. The CDR3 spans 14 residues. The germline V gene has CDR1 MDHEN and CDR2 SYDVKM.

This receptor was taken from a woman between 40 and 50 years old in good health. Some clones in this sample may be carry-over from other donors' samples. The chain employs TRBV28 and TRBJ2-2; D is undetermined. Sequencing was carried out using PBMCs. Here the CDR3 DNA reads TGTGCCAGCAGTTTACCCCCGGGCACCGGGGAGCTGTTTTTT. This codes for CASSLPPGTGELFF.